The present entry profiles one TCR beta chain with its context. Its antigen is unidentified. The CDR3 loop spans 14 amino acids. Looked up from germline, CDR1 is MNHEY and CDR2 is SMNVEV (reference sequence). V was clipped by 3 bases and J by 2 bases; unmatched bases: 2. Clones were sequenced by immunoSEQ multiplex PCR, and TCRdb holds only the in-frame ones, with some missing. The repertoire holds some 85,000 clones, 92% seen once, with around 0.36% in the top ten. This sample is part of a study of graft-versus-host responses after intestinal transplantation. The sequencing used unstimulated CD8+ T cells sorted from spleen or lymph node cells, collected before transplant. The chain employs TRBV27 and TRBJ2-7; TRBD2 matches at 9 bases. This TCR came from a human donor who was the organ donor for an intestinal transplant. CDR3 coding DNA: TGTGCCAGCAGTTTCGGCGGGGGGGCCTACGAGCAGTACTTC. Translation gives CASSFGGGAYEQYF.